These T cell receptor beta chains were read from a single sample in a study of control samples from healthy donors and cancer patients. TCRdb's copy holds only in-frame clones and misses some; the assay was immunoSEQ multiplex PCR. The sample records a few hundred thousand clones, approximately 92% being singletons. The sequenced material came from PBMCs. The source of these receptors is a man aged 35 to 55 with head and neck cancer. The CDR3 runs from the conserved cysteine through the conserved F or W. The D gene is left open where the match is weak. The size entry is marked missing in some rows and otherwise reads once, few, many or a size class.

CDR3 DNA: TGTGCCAGCAGTTATAGGGCAGGAGACTACTATGGCTACACCTTC; CDR3 protein: CASSYRAGDYYGYTF; V gene: TRBV27; clone size: once; CDR3 length: 15; D gene: NA; J gene: TRBJ1-2
CDR3 DNA: TGTGCCAGCAGTGGGACAGGCCGAGGCACTGAAGCTTTCTTT; CDR3 protein: CASSGTGRGTEAFF; V gene: TRBV2; clone size: once; CDR3 length: 14; D gene: TRBD1; J gene: TRBJ1-1
CDR3 DNA: TGTGCCAGCAGCCTACTCGGAGGGGTCACTGAAGCTTTCTTT; CDR3 protein: CASSLLGGVTEAFF; V gene: TRBV7-2; clone size: NA; CDR3 length: 14; D gene: NA; J gene: TRBJ1-1
CDR3 DNA: TGTGCCAGCTCACCGGGGGACAGGGCGGGTGAAAAACTGTTTTTT; CDR3 protein: CASSPGDRAGEKLFF; V gene: TRBV18; clone size: NA; CDR3 length: 15; D gene: TRBD1; J gene: TRBJ1-4
CDR3 DNA: TGTGCCACCCTAGGTGAGGCTGAAGCTTTCTTT; CDR3 protein: CATLGEAEAFF; V gene: TRBV10-3; clone size: few; CDR3 length: 11; D gene: NA; J gene: TRBJ1-1
CDR3 DNA: TGTGCCAGCAGTCCGCCCCTAGCGGGGGGGACAGATACGCAGTATTTT; CDR3 protein: CASSPPLAGGTDTQYF; V gene: TRBV28; clone size: NA; CDR3 length: 16; D gene: TRBD2; J gene: TRBJ2-3
CDR3 DNA: TGTGCCAGCAGACAGGCGAACTATTTCGCTGAAGCTTTCTTT; CDR3 protein: CASRQANYFAEAFF; V gene: TRBV27; clone size: NA; CDR3 length: 14; D gene: NA; J gene: TRBJ1-1
CDR3 DNA: TGTGCCAGCAGCCTGGCGGCTCAGAATGAGCAGTTCTTC; CDR3 protein: CASSLAAQNEQFF; V gene: TRBV7-2; clone size: once; CDR3 length: 13; D gene: NA; J gene: TRBJ2-1
CDR3 DNA: TGTGCCAGCACCAAAGAGGACAGGGAAAGAAACACCATATATTTT; CDR3 protein: CASTKEDRERNTIYF; V gene: TRBV6-8; clone size: NA; CDR3 length: 15; D gene: TRBD1; J gene: TRBJ1-3
CDR3 DNA: TGTGCCAGTAGTTCGTGGCAGGGGGCTTACGAGCAGTACTTC; CDR3 protein: CASSSWQGAYEQYF; V gene: TRBV19; clone size: few; CDR3 length: 14; D gene: TRBD1; J gene: TRBJ2-7
CDR3 DNA: TGTGCCTGGAGTCGGGGACAGGGGTTATACGGGGAGCTGTTTTTT; CDR3 protein: CAWSRGQGLYGELFF; V gene: TRBV30; clone size: NA; CDR3 length: 15; D gene: TRBD1; J gene: TRBJ2-2
CDR3 DNA: TGTGCCAGCAGACGGGACCGGGACACCTCCTACGAGCAGTACTTC; CDR3 protein: CASRRDRDTSYEQYF; V gene: TRBV2; clone size: NA; CDR3 length: 15; D gene: NA; J gene: TRBJ2-7
CDR3 DNA: TGTGCCAGCAGTGAACTTTCGGTGGGGTGGGCTGAAGCTTTCTTT; CDR3 protein: CASSELSVGWAEAFF; V gene: TRBV25-1; clone size: NA; CDR3 length: 15; D gene: NA; J gene: TRBJ1-1
CDR3 DNA: TGTGCCAGCAGCGCCGCGGGCCGCATCAATGAGCAGTTCTTC; CDR3 protein: CASSAAGRINEQFF; V gene: TRBV7-6; clone size: NA; CDR3 length: 14; D gene: NA; J gene: TRBJ2-1
CDR3 DNA: TGTGCCAGCAGCGCTGAGGGACGGACTAGCGGGAGACTCTACAATGAGCAGTTCTTC; CDR3 protein: CASSAEGRTSGRLYNEQFF; V gene: TRBV3-1/TRBV3-2; clone size: NA; CDR3 length: 19; D gene: TRBD2; J gene: TRBJ2-1
CDR3 DNA: TGTGCCAGCAGTGAAGGGTCAGGGGAGTATGGCTACACCTTC; CDR3 protein: CASSEGSGEYGYTF; V gene: TRBV6-1; clone size: NA; CDR3 length: 14; D gene: NA; J gene: TRBJ1-2
CDR3 DNA: TGTGCCACCAGTGATGCCGGACAGGGCAATCAGCCCCAGCATTTT; CDR3 protein: CATSDAGQGNQPQHF; V gene: TRBV24-1; clone size: NA; CDR3 length: 15; D gene: TRBD1; J gene: TRBJ1-5
CDR3 DNA: TGCGCCAGCAGCTTGGGACAGGGGGATTCGGTTGCTAATGAAAAACTGTTTTTT; CDR3 protein: CASSLGQGDSVANEKLFF; V gene: TRBV5-1; clone size: once; CDR3 length: 18; D gene: TRBD1; J gene: TRBJ1-4
CDR3 DNA: TGTGCCAGCAGCGTAGGTGGCAGCGGGAAAGGGGAGCAGTACTTC; CDR3 protein: CASSVGGSGKGEQYF; V gene: TRBV9; clone size: NA; CDR3 length: 15; D gene: TRBD2; J gene: TRBJ2-7
CDR3 DNA: TGTGCCAGCAGTTACGTATCGGGGTTGAGCACTGAAGCTTTCTTT; CDR3 protein: CASSYVSGLSTEAFF; V gene: TRBV6-6; clone size: NA; CDR3 length: 15; D gene: NA; J gene: TRBJ1-1
CDR3 DNA: TGTGCCTGGAGTGTAGCGGCGGGTTGGAGCACAGATACGCAGTATTTT; CDR3 protein: CAWSVAAGWSTDTQYF; V gene: TRBV30; clone size: NA; CDR3 length: 16; D gene: NA; J gene: TRBJ2-3
CDR3 DNA: TGTGCCAGCAGATACGGGACGGCTAATGAGCAGTTCTTC; CDR3 protein: CASRYGTANEQFF; V gene: TRBV28; clone size: NA; CDR3 length: 13; D gene: NA; J gene: TRBJ2-1
CDR3 DNA: TGTGCCAGCAGCTTAGAGGGGACAGGGTTCTACGAGCAGTACTTC; CDR3 protein: CASSLEGTGFYEQYF; V gene: TRBV7-2; clone size: NA; CDR3 length: 15; D gene: TRBD1; J gene: TRBJ2-7
CDR3 DNA: TGCGCCAGCAGCTTGGGATGGTCTAGCACAGATACGCAGTATTTT; CDR3 protein: CASSLGWSSTDTQYF; V gene: TRBV5-1; clone size: NA; CDR3 length: 15; D gene: NA; J gene: TRBJ2-3
CDR3 DNA: TGTGCCAGCCGAAGGGAATCATTCACTGAAGCTTTCTTT; CDR3 protein: CASRRESFTEAFF; V gene: TRBV2; clone size: NA; CDR3 length: 13; D gene: NA; J gene: TRBJ1-1
CDR3 DNA: TGTGCCAGCAGCTTTATGGACAGGGATAATTCACCCCTCCACTTT; CDR3 protein: CASSFMDRDNSPLHF; V gene: TRBV7-9; clone size: NA; CDR3 length: 15; D gene: TRBD1; J gene: TRBJ1-6
CDR3 DNA: TGTGCCAGCAGTTCCGGGACAGGGGGGAATCAGCCCCAGCATTTT; CDR3 protein: CASSSGTGGNQPQHF; V gene: TRBV6-5; clone size: NA; CDR3 length: 15; D gene: TRBD1; J gene: TRBJ1-5
CDR3 DNA: TGTGCCAGCAGCCTTGGACTAGCGGGGGACAATGAGCAGTTCTTC; CDR3 protein: CASSLGLAGDNEQFF; V gene: TRBV9; clone size: NA; CDR3 length: 15; D gene: TRBD2; J gene: TRBJ2-1
CDR3 DNA: TGTGCCACCAGCCAGAATAGCAATCAGCCCCAGCATTTT; CDR3 protein: CATSQNSNQPQHF; V gene: TRBV15; clone size: NA; CDR3 length: 13; D gene: NA; J gene: TRBJ1-5
CDR3 DNA: TGTGCCACCAGTGGTACCTCCCAATCATTCCTTAGCACAGATACGCAGTATTTT; CDR3 protein: CATSGTSQSFLSTDTQYF; V gene: TRBV24-1; clone size: NA; CDR3 length: 18; D gene: NA; J gene: TRBJ2-3
CDR3 DNA: TGCGCCAGCAGCCCCGGGACTAGCGGATACAATGAGCAGTTCTTC; CDR3 protein: CASSPGTSGYNEQFF; V gene: TRBV5-1; clone size: NA; CDR3 length: 15; D gene: TRBD2; J gene: TRBJ2-1
CDR3 DNA: TGCGCCAGCAGCCCGACTAGCGGGGGGAGGGAGACCCAGTACTTC; CDR3 protein: CASSPTSGGRETQYF; V gene: TRBV5-1; clone size: NA; CDR3 length: 15; D gene: TRBD2; J gene: TRBJ2-5
CDR3 DNA: TGCAGCGGGGGACAGGGCATGGGAACCTACAATGAGCAGTTCTTC; CDR3 protein: CSGGQGMGTYNEQFF; V gene: TRBV29-1; clone size: NA; CDR3 length: 15; D gene: TRBD1; J gene: TRBJ2-1
CDR3 DNA: TGTGCCAGCTCCCTCGGGGGACAGGGGGTATCAAACACTGAAGCTTTCTTT; CDR3 protein: CASSLGGQGVSNTEAFF; V gene: TRBV18; clone size: NA; CDR3 length: 17; D gene: TRBD1; J gene: TRBJ1-1
CDR3 DNA: TGTGCCAGCAGCCCAGGGACAGACAATGAGCAGTTCTTC; CDR3 protein: CASSPGTDNEQFF; V gene: TRBV11-2; clone size: NA; CDR3 length: 13; D gene: TRBD1; J gene: TRBJ2-1
CDR3 DNA: TGTGCCTGGAGTAACGGCGGGATTCTTAATGAAAAACTGTTTTTT; CDR3 protein: CAWSNGGILNEKLFF; V gene: TRBV30; clone size: NA; CDR3 length: 15; D gene: NA; J gene: TRBJ1-4
CDR3 DNA: TGTGCCAGCAGCCCGATCTCGACAGGGAGGGAGACCCAGTACTTC; CDR3 protein: CASSPISTGRETQYF; V gene: TRBV3-1/TRBV3-2; clone size: NA; CDR3 length: 15; D gene: NA; J gene: TRBJ2-5
CDR3 DNA: TGTGCCAGTAGTATAGGTGCTAGGAATACAGATACGCAGTATTTT; CDR3 protein: CASSIGARNTDTQYF; V gene: TRBV19; clone size: NA; CDR3 length: 15; D gene: NA; J gene: TRBJ2-3
CDR3 DNA: TGTGCCAGCAGCTTAGAGGGGCGGGCCTACTACGAGCAGTACTTC; CDR3 protein: CASSLEGRAYYEQYF; V gene: TRBV7-8; clone size: NA; CDR3 length: 15; D gene: NA; J gene: TRBJ2-7
CDR3 DNA: TGTGCCAGCAGCTATGGGACAGCAGACTATGGCTACACCTTC; CDR3 protein: CASSYGTADYGYTF; V gene: TRBV6-5; clone size: NA; CDR3 length: 14; D gene: TRBD1; J gene: TRBJ1-2
CDR3 DNA: TGTGCCAGCAGACCGCTTGCGGTAAACCAAGAGACCCAGTACTTC; CDR3 protein: CASRPLAVNQETQYF; V gene: TRBV7-9; clone size: once; CDR3 length: 15; D gene: NA; J gene: TRBJ2-5
CDR3 DNA: TGTGCCAGCAGTTACAATGAGGGGGACGAGCAGTACTTC; CDR3 protein: CASSYNEGDEQYF; V gene: TRBV6-5; clone size: NA; CDR3 length: 13; D gene: NA; J gene: TRBJ2-7
CDR3 DNA: TGTGCCAGCAGTTTTATCGGCAATCAGCCCCAGCATTTT; CDR3 protein: CASSFIGNQPQHF; V gene: TRBV28; clone size: NA; CDR3 length: 13; D gene: NA; J gene: TRBJ1-5
CDR3 DNA: TGTGCCAGCAGCCAATACGACGGACAGGGGGCGGACAATGAGCAGTTCTTC; CDR3 protein: CASSQYDGQGADNEQFF; V gene: TRBV4-2; clone size: NA; CDR3 length: 17; D gene: TRBD1; J gene: TRBJ2-1
CDR3 DNA: TGTGCCAGCAGCACGGGACACCGCCTTACAGATACGCAGTATTTT; CDR3 protein: CASSTGHRLTDTQYF; V gene: TRBV7-8; clone size: NA; CDR3 length: 15; D gene: NA; J gene: TRBJ2-3
CDR3 DNA: TGTGCCACCGCTGTGGGCATGATCAACGAGCAGTACTTC; CDR3 protein: CATAVGMINEQYF; V gene: TRBV6-5; clone size: NA; CDR3 length: 13; D gene: NA; J gene: TRBJ2-7
CDR3 DNA: TGTGCCAGCAGCTTAGAAGTGGGTCGGATAGGGGAAGGTCAGCCCCAGCATTTT; CDR3 protein: CASSLEVGRIGEGQPQHF; V gene: TRBV7-8; clone size: NA; CDR3 length: 18; D gene: NA; J gene: TRBJ1-5
CDR3 DNA: TGTGCCAGCAGCGGTCTGACTCTCACAGATACGCAGTATTTT; CDR3 protein: CASSGLTLTDTQYF; V gene: TRBV9; clone size: NA; CDR3 length: 14; D gene: NA; J gene: TRBJ2-3
CDR3 DNA: TGTGCCACCAGTGAACGTCTAGGGGCGACAGATACGCAGTATTTT; CDR3 protein: CATSERLGATDTQYF; V gene: TRBV24-1; clone size: NA; CDR3 length: 15; D gene: NA; J gene: TRBJ2-3
CDR3 DNA: TGTGCCAGCAGCCGGAAAACCACAGATACGCAGTATTTT; CDR3 protein: CASSRKTTDTQYF; V gene: TRBV7-2; clone size: NA; CDR3 length: 13; D gene: NA; J gene: TRBJ2-3
CDR3 DNA: TGTGCCAGTAGTATAGTAGAGGACAGAAGAAATGAAAAACTGTTTTTT; CDR3 protein: CASSIVEDRRNEKLFF; V gene: TRBV19; clone size: few; CDR3 length: 16; D gene: NA; J gene: TRBJ1-4
CDR3 DNA: TGTGCCTGGAGGGTTTCGGGGTATGAGCAGTACTTC; CDR3 protein: CAWRVSGYEQYF; V gene: TRBV30; clone size: NA; CDR3 length: 12; D gene: NA; J gene: TRBJ2-7
CDR3 DNA: TGTGCCAGCAGCCAAGAAGCCTCCCAAGAGTTCTTC; CDR3 protein: CASSQEASQEFF; V gene: TRBV14; clone size: NA; CDR3 length: 12; D gene: NA; J gene: TRBJ2-1
CDR3 DNA: TGTGCCAGCAGCACCGCCCAGACCCAGACCGGGGAGCTGTTTTTT; CDR3 protein: CASSTAQTQTGELFF; V gene: TRBV28; clone size: NA; CDR3 length: 15; D gene: NA; J gene: TRBJ2-2
CDR3 DNA: TGTGCCAGCAATAAACAGGGTTCCGACTATGGCTACACCTTC; CDR3 protein: CASNKQGSDYGYTF; V gene: TRBV6-6; clone size: NA; CDR3 length: 14; D gene: NA; J gene: TRBJ1-2
CDR3 DNA: TGCGCCAGCAGCCTGGATTGGACAGGGGACGAAGATACGCAGTATTTT; CDR3 protein: CASSLDWTGDEDTQYF; V gene: TRBV5-1; clone size: NA; CDR3 length: 16; D gene: TRBD1; J gene: TRBJ2-3
CDR3 DNA: TGTGCCAGCGTAACAGGGGGGAACACCGGGGAGCTGTTTTTT; CDR3 protein: CASVTGGNTGELFF; V gene: TRBV7-3; clone size: NA; CDR3 length: 14; D gene: TRBD1; J gene: TRBJ2-2
CDR3 DNA: TGTGCCAGCAGCCGATTTGACAGGGACACCGGGGAGCTGTTTTTT; CDR3 protein: CASSRFDRDTGELFF; V gene: TRBV5-5; clone size: NA; CDR3 length: 15; D gene: TRBD1; J gene: TRBJ2-2
CDR3 DNA: TGTGCCAGCAGGCCCCCTCTCGGGGGTTCCTACGAGCAGTACTTC; CDR3 protein: CASRPPLGGSYEQYF; V gene: TRBV28; clone size: NA; CDR3 length: 15; D gene: NA; J gene: TRBJ2-7